The clone carrying this T cell receptor (beta chain) was seen a few times. Other DNA sequences in the same sample also yield this CDR3. CDR1 is MNHEY and CDR2 is SVGAGI in the germline V gene. This CDR3 is 14 amino acids long. V was trimmed by 2 bases and J by 2 bases, leaving 9 bases between them. The sample is drawn from a study of blood T cell repertoires in COVID-19. Study-level background: T cells, B-cell-depleted T cells, or PBMCs provided the cDNA or gDNA that served as material.

In the original workflow: It was from reference gene primer amplification that nucleated cell counts were estimated. This table comes from immunoSEQ multiplex PCR, and its TCRdb copy is limited to in-frame clones, with some not included. The V and J calls and clone size are taken from that table; D and trimming were inferred from the DNA. The table lists around 450,000 clones, 80% to 90% of them singletons. Material: peripheral blood. The receptor was isolated from a woman aged 25-40 years with acute or convalescent COVID-19. The J gene is TRBJ2-5, the V gene TRBV6-5; a possible D gene is TRBD2 (5 bases). CDR3 loop: CASSYEDSQETQYF. In nucleotides, the CDR3 is TGTGCCAGCAGTTACGAGGACTCGCAAGAGACCCAGTACTTC.